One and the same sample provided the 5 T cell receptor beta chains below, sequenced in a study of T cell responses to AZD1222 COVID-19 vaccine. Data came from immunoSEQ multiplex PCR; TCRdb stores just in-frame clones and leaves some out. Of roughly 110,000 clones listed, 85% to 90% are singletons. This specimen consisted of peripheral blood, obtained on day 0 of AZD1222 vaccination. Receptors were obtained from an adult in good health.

The DNA for the CDR3 is TGTGCCTGGAGTGTAAACAGGGTCCGCTACACCTTC. Its protein is CAWSVNRVRYTF. The V call is TRBV30, the J call TRBJ1-2; a weak D match, TRBD1 (6 bases). CDR1 is GTSNPN and CDR2 is SVGIG in the germline V gene (reference sequence). Trimming pared 0 bases from V and 9 bases from J, leaving 11 bases between. The CDR3 is 12 residues long.

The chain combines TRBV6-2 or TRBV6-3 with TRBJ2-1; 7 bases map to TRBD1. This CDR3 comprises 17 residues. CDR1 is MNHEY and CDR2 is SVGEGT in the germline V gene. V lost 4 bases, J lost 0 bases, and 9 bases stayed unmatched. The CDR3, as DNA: TGTGCCAGCAGTTTTCCTGGGACAGCGAGCTCCTACAATGAGCAGTTCTTC. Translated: CASSFPGTASSYNEQFF.

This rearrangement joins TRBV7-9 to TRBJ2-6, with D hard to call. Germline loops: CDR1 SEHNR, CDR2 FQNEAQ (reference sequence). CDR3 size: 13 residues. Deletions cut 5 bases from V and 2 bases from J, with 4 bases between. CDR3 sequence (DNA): TGTGCCAGCAGCACGGCTGGGGCCAACGTCCTGACTTTC. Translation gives CASSTAGANVLTF.

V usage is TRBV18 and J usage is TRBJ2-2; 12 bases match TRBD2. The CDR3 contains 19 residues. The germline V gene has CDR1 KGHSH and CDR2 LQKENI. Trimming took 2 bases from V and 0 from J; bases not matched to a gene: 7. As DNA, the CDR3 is TGTGCCAGCTCACCAGAAATCGGGACTAGCGGGTCGAACACCGGGGAGCTGTTTTTT. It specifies CASSPEIGTSGSNTGELFF.

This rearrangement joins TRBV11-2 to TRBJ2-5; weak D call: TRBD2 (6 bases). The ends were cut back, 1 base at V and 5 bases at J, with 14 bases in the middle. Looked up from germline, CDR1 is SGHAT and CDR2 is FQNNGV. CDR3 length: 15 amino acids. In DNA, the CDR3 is TGTGCCAGCAGCTTAGTTGGGGTGGGGAGGGAGACCCAGTACTTC. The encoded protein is CASSLVGVGRETQYF.